This TCR beta chain was recorded in a study of Graves' ophthalmopathy and Graves' hyperthyroidism. TCR beta CDR3 amplification used RNA transcripts. First-round RT-PCR employed HTBI primers, with a second-round multiplex PCR after it. Each CDR3 protein is one row after TCRdb ran MiXCR on the multiplex PCR reads. The sample has over a million distinct CDR3 sequences; about 35% are singletons. Per the germline V gene, CDR1 is ENHRY and CDR2 is SYGVKD. The V and J ends lost 6 bases and 8 bases respectively, with 10 bases between them. This CDR3 has 12 residues. Sequencing used peripheral blood or thyroid tissue (not recorded which). This receptor was obtained from an adult man with Graves' hyperthyroidism. The chain is built from TRBV10-3 and TRBJ2-2, with D possibly matching TRBD2 (5 bases). CDR3 sequence reads: CAIRDPGGELFF. Written as DNA, the CDR3 is TGTGCCATCAGGGACCCGGGGGGGGAGCTGTTTTTT.